Following are 27 T cell receptor beta chains from one sample sequenced in a study of identical twins. TCRdb reprocessed the 5' RACE reads with MiXCR, giving one entry per CDR3 protein. This sample carries hundreds of thousands of distinct CDR3 sequences, 9% to 15% of them seen once, and the ten largest clones take 7.2%. The same sample was also used in a study of yellow fever vaccine responses in identical twins.

The sequenced sample was CD8+ T cells sorted from blood. The receptors were gathered from a woman under 30 in good health.

For the CDR3, the DNA is TGTGCCAGCAGCAATCCCCCGCAGGGCGGGGAGACCCAGTACTTC. Protein sequence: CASSNPPQGGETQYF. V gene TRBV21-1 combines with J gene TRBJ2-5; the table names TRBD1, a call not compared with the DNA. TRBV21-1 is marked as a pseudogene. The CDR3 length is 15 residues.

The chain employs TRBV13 and TRBJ1-3; no clear D gene. With 4 bases removed from V and 3 bases from J, the gap between germline ends came to 13 bases. Germline assignment: CDR1 PRHDT and CDR2 FYEKMQ (reference sequence). The CDR3 extends over 15 amino acids. This CDR3 reads CASSSASRNGNTIYF. The CDR3, as DNA: TGTGCCAGCAGCTCCGCAAGTCGTAATGGAAACACCATATATTTT.

The rearrangement uses TRBV14 and TRBJ2-1; no clear D. Germline CDR1 reads SGHDN; CDR2 reads FVKESK. V lost 2 bases to trimming and J lost 2 bases, with 7 bases between them. The CDR3 consists of 14 residues. The CDR3 is CASSQIQAYNEQFF. DNA for the CDR3: TGTGCCAGCAGCCAAATCCAAGCCTACAATGAGCAGTTCTTC.

J is TRBJ2-2 and V is TRBV12-3 or TRBV12-4; D gene unclear. The V and J ends lost 7 bases and 1 base respectively, with 13 bases between them. The CDR3 length is 15 residues. The CDR3 is CASTNFEGNTGELFF. The CDR3 bases are TGTGCCAGCACTAACTTTGAAGGGAACACCGGGGAGCTGTTTTTT.

This clonotype has more than one count but fewer than ten. The chain links TRBV28 to TRBJ2-7, with D maybe TRBD2 (6 bases). Germline V lookup: CDR1 MDHEN, CDR2 SYDVKM. This CDR3 region has 12 residues. With 2 bases removed from V and 9 bases from J, the gap between germline ends came to 11 bases. CDR3 protein: CASSLGWDSQYV. CDR3 DNA: TGTGCCAGCAGTTTAGGGTGGGACTCGCAGTACGTC.

There are a few counts of this clonotype. The chain combines TRBV12-3 or TRBV12-4 with TRBJ2-3; TRBD2 aligns across 10 bases. The CDR3 loop spans 14 amino acids. Trimming took 10 bases from V and 5 from J; bases not matched to a gene: 9. CDR3 sequence: CAIALAGVLDTQYF. Written as DNA, the CDR3 is TGTGCCATCGCTCTAGCGGGAGTTTTAGATACGCAGTATTTT.

A remark on this clonotype: A much bigger clone sits one base away, suggesting this may be a read error. The V call is TRBV11-1, the J call TRBJ2-1; D possibly uses TRBD1 or TRBD2 (5 bases each). The germline CDR1 and CDR2 sequences are SGHAT and FQDESV (reference sequence). The CDR3 spans 14 residues. This chain's CDR3 is CARSLLQASGEQFF. DNA of the CDR3: TGTGCCAGAAGCTTATTACAGGCCTCGGGGGAGCAGTTCTTC.

This clonotype was counted a few times. CDR3 residues: CASSAPTGSNTGELFF. In nucleotides, the CDR3 is TGCGCCAGCAGCGCCCCGACAGGGTCGAACACCGGGGAGCTGTTTTTT. The chain joins TRBV5-1 to TRBJ2-2, with 7 bases identical to TRBD1. CDR1 and CDR2 from the germline V gene are SGHRS and YFSETQ. This CDR3 region has 16 residues. J was trimmed by 0 bases and V by 4 bases; bases with no gene match: 6.

The chain couples TRBV6-1 to TRBJ2-1; 8 nucleotides align to TRBD1. CDR3 length: 15 amino acids. The germline gives CDR1 MNHNS, CDR2 SASEGT. With V trimmed by 6 bases and J by 3 bases, 7 bases remained unmatched. The CDR3 sequence: CASSARQGSYNEQFF. CDR3 coding DNA: TGTGCCAGCAGCGCGAGACAGGGGAGCTACAATGAGCAGTTCTTC.

This clonotype was counted between two and nine times. The CDR3 is CASSLTIGQAFYEQYV. The CDR3 nucleotides are TGCGCCAGCAGCTTGACGATCGGACAGGCCTTCTACGAGCAGTACGTC. The V and J genes are TRBV5-1 and TRBJ2-7; TRBD1 agrees at 7 bases. CDR3 length: 16 residues. Germline lookup yields CDR1 SGHRS and CDR2 YFSETQ. Losses at the gene ends were 1 base for V and 3 bases for J; bases not matched to a gene: 10.

This clonotype was observed many times. The chain carries TRBV12-3 or TRBV12-4 and TRBJ2-2, with TRBD1 matching over 7 bases. This CDR3 spans 15 amino acids. Germline trimming cut 5 bases from V and 4 bases from J; bases unmatched to any gene: 7. CDR3 loop: CASSPGQLGTGELFF. The CDR3 DNA reads TGTGCCAGCAGTCCGGGACAGTTGGGCACCGGGGAGCTGTTTTTT.

This clonotype was seen many times. The chain has TRBV28 and TRBJ1-3; no clear D. Trimming removed 2 bases from V and 4 bases from J, with 6 bases in between. The CDR3 runs 13 residues. Germline V gene lookup returns CDR1 MDHEN and CDR2 SYDVKM. This CDR3 reads CASSLSGGNTIYF. The CDR3 DNA reads as TGTGCCAGCAGTTTAAGCGGGGGAAACACCATATATTTT. Complete variable domain (other parts from reference TRBV28 and TRBJ1-3): DVKVTQSSRYLVKRTGEKVFLECVQDMDHENMFWYRQDPGLGLRLIYFSYDVKMKEKGDIPEGYSVSREKKERFSLILESASTNQTSMYLCASSLSGGNTIYFGEGSWLTVV.

This clonotype has a handful of counts. One junction end does not reproduce the germline sequence, and a read error may be involved. J is TRBJ2-2 and V is TRBV11-2; weak D call: TRBD2 (6 bases). The CDR3 covers 13 residues. Germline assignment: CDR1 SGHAT and CDR2 FQNNGV. The CDR3 nucleotides are TGTGCCAGCAGCTTATATGGGACCGGGGGGCTGTTTTTT. Translating gives CASSLYGTGGLFF.

The chain employs TRBV6-4 and TRBJ2-7; TRBD1 matches at 10 bases. CDR1 is MRHNA and CDR2 is SNTAGT in the germline V gene. Trimming removed 6 bases from V and 3 bases from J; junction bases left unmatched: 5. There are 14 residues in the CDR3. CDR3 coding DNA: TGTGCCAGCAGGGGGACAGGGGCACTCTACGAGCAGTACGTC. It specifies CASRGTGALYEQYV.

V and J are TRBV10-3 and TRBJ1-2; D is ambiguous. CDR1 and CDR2 from the germline V gene are ENHRY and SYGVKD. The V and J ends lost 0 bases and 2 bases respectively, with 7 bases between them. The CDR3 is made up of 14 amino acids. DNA for the CDR3: TGTGCCATCAGTGAGTCGTCCAGGAACTATGGCTACACCTTC. Its protein is CAISESSRNYGYTF.

This clonotype showed up just a few times. The chain uses TRBV9 and TRBJ2-1; D call uncertain. V was clipped by 1 base and J by 6 bases, with 17 bases between them. The CDR3 spans 16 residues. CDR1 is SGDLS, CDR2 YYNGEE, per germline. Here the CDR3 reads CASSVRLQTSGNEQFF. The CDR3 nucleotides are TGTGCCAGCAGCGTAAGGTTGCAGACCTCCGGCAATGAGCAGTTCTTC.

The V call is TRBV29-1, the J call TRBJ2-2; tentatively, D is TRBD1 or TRBD2 (5 bases each). V shed 2 bases and J shed 4 bases, with 14 bases lying between them. From germline, CDR1 is SQVTM and CDR2 ANQGSEA. The CDR3 has 15 amino acids. The CDR3, as DNA: TGCAGCGTTGAATCGGCCAGGGAGAGCACCGGGGAGCTGTTTTTT. Amino acids: CSVESARESTGELFF.

The V gene is TRBV27, the J gene TRBJ1-2, with D perhaps matching TRBD1 (6 bases). Germline values: CDR1 MNHEY, CDR2 SMNVEV (reference sequence). Trimming stripped 6 bases from V and 3 bases from J, with 17 bases between. There are 15 residues in the CDR3. The CDR3 region has the DNA TGTGCCAGCAGGCCCGTCGGGGGGCATTACTATGGCTACACCTTC. This codes for CASRPVGGHYYGYTF.

The gene calls are TRBV4-1 and TRBJ2-1; D is ambiguous. V was cut by 1 base and J by 2 bases, with 9 bases left in between. From germline, CDR1 is MGHRA and CDR2 YSYEKL. The CDR3 extends over 15 amino acids. In DNA, the CDR3 is TGCGCCAGCAGCCAAGCATACCCAACCTACAATGAGCAGTTCTTC. Protein sequence: CASSQAYPTYNEQFF.

This clonotype was counted between two and nine times. The V call is TRBV15, the J call TRBJ2-1; 14 nucleotides agree with TRBD2. The CDR3 length is 14 residues. In germline, CDR1 is LNHNV, CDR2 YYDKDF (reference sequence). The ends lost 6 bases at V and 6 bases at J; junction bases unmatched: 1. The CDR3 coding sequence is TGTGCCACCAGAGGGACTAGCGGGGGCAATGAGCAGTTCTTC. Translated: CATRGTSGGNEQFF.

The V and J genes are TRBV7-6 and TRBJ2-2; 7 bases fit TRBD2. CDR1 SGHVS and CDR2 FNYEAQ come from the germline V gene. J lost 9 bases, V lost 3 bases, and 4 bases had no gene match. The CDR3 totals 13 residues. The DNA for the CDR3 is TGTGCCAGCAGCTTTGGGAGGGGCCGGGAGCTGTTTTTT. Encoded protein: CASSFGRGRELFF.

CDR3 sequence: CASSQGGDRGGYTF. In DNA form, the CDR3 reads TGCGCCAGCAGCCAAGGGGGGGACAGGGGTGGCTACACCTTC. The rearrangement uses TRBV4-1 and TRBJ1-2, with 10 positions matching TRBD1. CDR3 size: 14 residues. The V gene end was trimmed by 1 base and the J gene end by 7 bases; junction bases not matched to a gene: 3. Germline-derived CDR1 and CDR2 are MGHRA and YSYEKL.

This clonotype was found a few times. V gene TRBV5-5 combines with J gene TRBJ2-3; D may be TRBD2 (5 bases). Germline V CDR1 and CDR2: SGHKS, YYEKEE (reference sequence). The CDR3 has 17 residues. V lost 0 bases and J lost 1, with 15 bases in between. This CDR3 is CASSLDPAASGTDTQYF. The DNA of the CDR3 is TGTGCCAGCAGCTTGGATCCAGCGGCTAGTGGCACAGATACGCAGTATTTT.

This clonotype appeared a few times. The V call is TRBV19, the J call TRBJ2-1; 12 bases line up with TRBD2. V gave up 3 bases and J gave up 9 bases; unmatched junction bases: 3. The germline gives CDR1 LNHDA, CDR2 SQIVND (reference sequence). The CDR3 consists of 14 residues. The DNA of the CDR3 is TGTGCCAGTAGTATTGGACTAGCGGGGACTGAGCAGTTCTTC. It yields the protein CASSIGLAGTEQFF.

This chain connects TRBV2 to TRBJ2-7; TRBD2 might be the D (5 bases). This CDR3 is built from 15 residues. Germline values: CDR1 SNHLY, CDR2 FYNNEI. Trimming took off 2 bases at V and 2 bases at J, with 13 bases between the two ends. Here the CDR3 reads CASSERGGGTYEQYF. The CDR3 bases are TGTGCCAGCAGTGAACGAGGCGGAGGTACCTACGAGCAGTACTTC.

This clonotype was seen ten or more times. V usage is TRBV5-1 and J usage is TRBJ2-3; the match to TRBD1 covers 10 bases. With 4 bases clipped from V and 5 bases from J, the junction kept 4 bases outside the gene matches. The CDR3 is 14 residues long. Germline V gene lookup returns CDR1 SGHRS and CDR2 YFSETQ. The CDR3 loop reads CASSRTGGGDTQYF. The CDR3 bases are TGCGCCAGCAGCCGGACAGGGGGAGGAGATACGCAGTATTTT.

This chain connects TRBV7-9 to TRBJ1-2; D remains unclear. From germline, CDR1 is SEHNR and CDR2 FQNEAQ (reference sequence). The CDR3 sequence is 16 residues long. The V end lost 5 bases, the J end lost 1 base, and 17 bases lay between the germline ends. The CDR3 loop reads CASSPSAQNRNYGYTF. The DNA for the CDR3 is TGTGCCAGCAGCCCTTCCGCACAGAATCGTAACTATGGCTACACCTTC.